This paragraph covers one T cell receptor (beta chain) sequence. Method: immunoSEQ multiplex PCR; TCRdb's copy keeps in-frame clones and lacks some. The data hold roughly 110,000 clones, with roughly 90% observed a single time. This entry belongs to a study of T cell responses to AZD1222 COVID-19 vaccine. The length of the CDR3 is 15 residues. V trimming: 6 bases; J trimming: 1 base; junction bases outside the gene matches: 4. Germline CDR1 reads LNHDA; CDR2 reads SQIVND (reference sequence). Source: peripheral blood, taken on day 0 of AZD1222 vaccination. This clonotype was obtained from an adult in good health. The rearrangement uses TRBV19 and TRBJ2-2; 8 nucleotides align to TRBD2. In DNA, the CDR3 is TGTGCCAGTAGAGCGGGACTAGGGAACACCGGGGAGCTGTTTTTT. It encodes CASRAGLGNTGELFF.